A single sample gave rise to the 5 T cell receptor beta chains below, sequenced in a study of post-analysis software for immune sequencing data. Built from TCR beta cDNA, the libraries had unique molecular identifiers in them. TCRdb recomputed calls from the PCR reads with MiXCR, one row per CDR3 protein. The table records some 160,000 distinct CDR3 sequences, about 36% of them present only once. The material sequenced was blood, taken after autologous hematopoietic stem cell transplantation. The source is a girl aged 5-17 years with multiple sclerosis.

This chain joins TRBV6-6 and TRBJ2-1; 7 bases fit TRBD2. V lost 6 bases, J lost 6 bases, and 5 bases stayed unmatched. This CDR3 is 13 amino acids long. Per the germline V gene, CDR1 is MNHNY and CDR2 is SVGAGI (reference sequence). The CDR3 here is CASRPGGGNEQFF. CDR3 bases: TGTGCCAGCAGACCGGGAGGTGGCAATGAGCAGTTCTTC.

This clonotype has more than one count but fewer than ten. The chain couples TRBV28 to TRBJ1-5; unclear D gene. This CDR3 comprises 13 residues. V lost 10 bases to trimming and J lost 1 base, with 11 bases between them. The germline CDR1 and CDR2 sequences are MDHEN and SYDVKM. In nucleotides, the CDR3 is TGTGCCACCCTACACAAAAGCAATCAGCCCCAGCATTTT. Residues: CATLHKSNQPQHF. The full variable domain, rest sourced from reference TRBV28 and TRBJ1-5, is DVKVTQSSRYLVKRTGEKVFLECVQDMDHENMFWYRQDPGLGLRLIYFSYDVKMKEKGDIPEGYSVSREKKERFSLILESASTNQTSMYLCATLHKSNQPQHFGDGTRLSIL.

V and J are TRBV6-6 and TRBJ2-3; 11 bases match TRBD2. Trimming took 6 bases from V and 0 from J; bases not matched to a gene: 8. The V gene's germline CDR1 is MNHNY and CDR2 SVGAGI (reference sequence). The CDR3 length is 17 residues. The DNA for the CDR3 is TGTGCCAGCAGCCGGACCGGGACTAGCGGAAGCACAGATACGCAGTATTTT. Its translation: CASSRTGTSGSTDTQYF.

The chain joins TRBV7-3 to TRBJ1-2; D may be TRBD1 (5 bases). This CDR3 spans 14 amino acids. With 5 bases removed from V and 6 bases from J, the gap between germline ends came to 16 bases. CDR1 is SGHTA, CDR2 FQGTGA, per germline. The CDR3 sequence: CASSPAGGGDGYTF. The DNA for the CDR3 is TGTGCCAGCAGCCCCGCGGGGGGGGGTGATGGCTACACCTTC.

The chain has TRBV12-3 or TRBV12-4 and TRBJ2-1; D possibly corresponds to TRBD1 (5 bases). V was cut by 0 bases and J by 5 bases, with 14 bases left in between. CDR3 length: 16 amino acids. This CDR3 reads CASSLADTLRDNEQFF. Here the CDR3 DNA reads TGTGCCAGCAGTTTAGCGGACACCCTCCGGGACAATGAGCAGTTCTTC.